The source of this T cell receptor beta chain is a study of cytomegalovirus exposure and HLA in healthy donors. With 60 Vbeta and 13 Jbeta primers, the PCR was carried out. Profiling relied on immunoSEQ multiplex PCR, and the TCRdb table lists in-frame clones only, not all of them. The profile covers roughly 190,000 clones, with 75% to 90% appearing a single time and approximately 0.74% taken by the ten largest. Trimming stripped 0 bases from V and 4 bases from J, with 13 bases between. This CDR3 comprises 15 residues. CDR1 and CDR2 (germline): SGHKS, YYEKEE (reference sequence). The TCR originated in a woman under 30 in good health and CMV-seronegative. The chain is built from TRBV5-5 and TRBJ1-1, with no clear D. The sequenced material came from PBMCs. Here the CDR3 reads CASSLVQDQGTEAFF. The CDR3 DNA is TGTGCCAGCAGCTTGGTTCAGGATCAAGGCACTGAAGCTTTCTTT. Full variable domain (missing parts from reference TRBV5-5 and TRBJ1-1): DAGVTQSPTHLIKTRGQQVTLRCSPISGHKSVSWYQQVLGQGPQFIFQYYEKEERGRGNFPDRFSARQFPNYSSELNVNALLLGDSALYLCASSLVQDQGTEAFFGQGTRLTVV.